This T cell receptor (beta chain) was identified in a study of blood T cell repertoires in COVID-19. Study details: Researchers got acute and convalescent COVID-19 samples from the United States, Italy and Spain. T cells, B-cell-depleted T cells, or PBMCs provided the cDNA or gDNA that served as material.

TCRdb's table, derived via immunoSEQ multiplex PCR, lists solely in-frame clones and lacks some. The sample contains over 250,000 clones, just under 90% of which appear only once. This CDR3 region has 15 residues. Trimming left V 3 bases short and J 2 bases short, with 11 bases between. The V gene's germline CDR1 is LGHDT and CDR2 YNNKEL (reference sequence). The genes are TRBV3-1 (or the pseudogene TRBV3-2) and TRBJ1-5; D is unclear. The sample comprised peripheral blood. This receptor was identified in a woman aged 50 to 65 with COVID-19, enrolled during active disease. In nucleotides, the CDR3 is TGTGCCAGCAGCCACGGCCCCCAGGGCAATCAGCCCCAGCATTTT. As protein: CASSHGPQGNQPQHF.